This note documents a single TCR beta chain sequence. Its antigen remains unknown. Reverse transcribed after extraction, RNA yielded cDNA as the sequencing template. Only in-frame clones appear in the TCRdb table, and some are missing; sequencing was by immunoSEQ multiplex PCR. In the table there are 150,000 or so clones, just over 65% of which are singletons. This entry is derived from a study of CD8+ T cells in alopecia areata. Turning to the study itself: Those treated were given oral tofacitinib at 5 to 10 mg twice daily. The study gave tofacitinib for 6 to 18 months, then 6 months off drug.

The treatment was: oral pan-JAK inhibitor, 5-10 mg twice daily. Overall study results and limits: With one nonresponder, baseline CD8+ expansion's link to response remains uncertain. It was lesional scalp, especially alopecia totalis/universalis, that showed higher clonality than normal scalp.

The sequence was obtained from a human donor with alopecia areata. The input for sequencing was CD4+ T cells sorted from blood, taken at week 4, from a patient treated with tofacitinib.

The CDR3 sequence: CASSLAGSNYGYTF. As DNA, the CDR3 is TGCGCCAGCAGCTTGGCCGGGAGTAACTATGGCTACACCTTC. The V call is TRBV5-1, the J call TRBJ1-2; D unresolved. CDR3 length: 14 residues. Trimming pared 0 bases from V and 1 base from J, leaving 7 bases between. Germline V gene sequence: CDR1 SGHRS, CDR2 YFSETQ.